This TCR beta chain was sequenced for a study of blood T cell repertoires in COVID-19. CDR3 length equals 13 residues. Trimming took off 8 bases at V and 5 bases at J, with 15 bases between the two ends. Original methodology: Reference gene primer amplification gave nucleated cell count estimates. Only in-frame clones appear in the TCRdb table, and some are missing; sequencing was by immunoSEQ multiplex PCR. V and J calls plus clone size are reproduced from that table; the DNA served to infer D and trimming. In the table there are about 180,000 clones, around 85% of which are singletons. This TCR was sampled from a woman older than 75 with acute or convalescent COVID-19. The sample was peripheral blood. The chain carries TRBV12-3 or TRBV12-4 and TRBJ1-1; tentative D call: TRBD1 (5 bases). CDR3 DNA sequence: TGTGCCAGCGATGGGGGGGTGAGGACTGAAGCTTTCTTT. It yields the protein CASDGGVRTEAFF.